This is a list of T cell receptor beta chains from one sample in a study of long-term antiretroviral therapy in people with HIV. Measured with immunoSEQ multiplex PCR; TCRdb has only the in-frame clones, and not every one. Of around 29,000 clones in the sample, approximately 95% were seen once. This specimen consisted of unsorted PBMCs, obtained 5.3 years after starting antiretroviral therapy. Receptors were obtained from a man aged 45-65 years with HIV. Both conserved end residues are part of each CDR3. A D gene is named only where the DNA matches it firmly. Size values are once, few and many counts, or a class for expanded clones, and some rows have none.

-,TRBJ1-2,TRBD1,TRBV10-3,CAIRPGQDSNYGYTF,TGTGCCATCAGGCCGGGACAGGACTCAAACTATGGCTACACCTTC
-,TRBJ1-5,-,TRBV27,CASSFRQGNQPQHF,TGTGCCAGCAGTTTTAGGCAGGGCAATCAGCCCCAGCATTTT
-,TRBJ1-3,TRBD1,TRBV4-3,CASSQTGGNTIYF,TGCGCCAGCAGCCAGACAGGGGGAAACACCATATATTTT
-,TRBJ2-7,TRBD2,TRBV7-2,CASSLGPAGASYEQYF,TGTGCCAGCAGCTTAGGTCCAGCGGGGGCCTCCTACGAGCAGTACTTC
-,TRBJ2-5,-,TRBV5-4,CASSLRVGEIQYF,TGTGCCAGCAGCTTGAGGGTGGGGGAGATCCAGTACTTC
-,TRBJ2-2,TRBD2,TRBV9,CASSDRLADTGELFF,TGTGCCAGCAGCGACCGACTAGCGGACACCGGGGAGCTGTTTTTT
-,TRBJ2-3,TRBD2,TRBV27,CASRPAGGTDTQYF,TGTGCCAGCAGGCCAGCGGGGGGAACAGATACGCAGTATTTT
few,TRBJ2-7,TRBD1,TRBV7-2,CASSLALQTGAHEQYF,TGTGCCAGCAGCTTAGCGTTGCAGACAGGGGCCCACGAGCAGTACTTC
-,TRBJ1-5,TRBD1,TRBV7-6,CASRKPDRANQPQHF,TGTGCCAGCAGGAAACCCGACAGGGCGAATCAGCCCCAGCATTTT
-,TRBJ2-1,-,TRBV25-1,CASSEPLSGDKQFF,TGTGCCAGCAGTGAACCTCTCTCAGGGGATAAGCAGTTCTTC
once,TRBJ1-5,-,TRBV19,CASSNGQPREPQHF,TGTGCCAGTAGTAACGGACAGCCAAGGGAGCCCCAGCATTTT
-,TRBJ2-7,TRBD1,TRBV30,CAWSLGQGAYEQYF,TGTGCCTGGAGTCTAGGACAGGGGGCCTACGAGCAGTACTTC
few,TRBJ1-5,TRBD1,TRBV11-2,CASSLDRDKSQPQHF,TGTGCCAGCAGCCTTGACAGGGACAAGAGTCAGCCCCAGCATTTT
once,TRBJ1-6,-,TRBV6-1,CASGRRGSPLHF,TGTGCCAGCGGTCGGAGGGGGTCACCCCTCCACTTT
once,TRBJ2-2,-,TRBV27,CASKRSNTGELFF,TGTGCCAGCAAGCGGTCGAACACCGGGGAGCTGTTTTTT
-,TRBJ2-1,-,TRBV30,CAWSDGSSYNEQFF,TGTGCCTGGAGTGATGGGAGCTCCTACAATGAGCAGTTCTTC
once,TRBJ2-3,TRBD1,TRBV11-1,CASSDRTGTDTQYF,TGTGCCAGCAGCGACCGGACAGGGACAGATACGCAGTATTTT
-,TRBJ1-6,-,TRBV14,CASSPGRGGSPLHF,TGTGCCAGCAGCCCCGGTCGGGGTGGGTCACCCCTCCACTTT
once,TRBJ2-3,TRBD2,TRBV5-1,CASSLVGLAADTQYF,TGCGCCAGCAGCTTGGTTGGACTAGCGGCAGATACGCAGTATTTT
-,TRBJ2-7,-,TRBV2,CASTPGTDYEQYF,TGTGCCAGCACGCCGGGGACGGATTACGAGCAGTACTTC
-,TRBJ2-3,TRBD2,TRBV5-1,CASSPGTSGGGTDTQYF,TGCGCCAGCAGCCCGGGGACTAGCGGGGGGGGCACAGATACGCAGTATTTT
-,TRBJ1-1,TRBD1,TRBV18,CASSWDRNMNTEAFF,TGTGCCAGCTCCTGGGACAGAAACATGAACACTGAAGCTTTCTTT
-,TRBJ2-7,-,TRBV9,CASSVRDSFEQYF,TGTGCCAGCAGCGTCCGGGACTCATTCGAGCAGTACTTC
-,TRBJ1-2,TRBD1,TRBV7-9,CASSFTLDRGLSYTF,TGTGCCAGCAGCTTCACACTAGACAGGGGTCTAAGCTACACCTTC
-,TRBJ1-1,TRBD1,TRBV2,CASSEGQGRGTEAFF,TGTGCCAGCAGTGAGGGACAGGGAAGAGGAACTGAAGCTTTCTTT
-,TRBJ1-1,-,TRBV28,CASSSPRGAGNTEAFF,TGTGCCAGCAGTTCGCCAAGGGGGGCAGGGAACACTGAAGCTTTCTTT
once,TRBJ1-5,-,TRBV10-3,CAISLTDNQPQHF,TGTGCCATCAGTCTAACAGACAATCAGCCCCAGCATTTT
-,TRBJ1-2,TRBD1,TRBV6-5,CASRSTGAGYTF,TGTGCCAGCAGATCTACAGGGGCTGGCTACACCTTC
-,TRBJ2-3,-,TRBV5-1,CASSLAAPDTQYF,TGCGCCAGCAGCTTGGCTGCCCCAGATACGCAGTATTTT
once,TRBJ2-7,TRBD1,TRBV30,CAWSVNQGGGEQYF,TGTGCCTGGAGTGTTAACCAAGGGGGCGGCGAGCAGTACTTC
-,TRBJ2-1,-,TRBV7-2,CASSLGQAIYNEQFF,TGTGCCAGCAGCTTAGGACAGGCGATCTACAATGAGCAGTTCTTC
-,TRBJ2-7,-,TRBV4-1,CASSSDNLYEQYF,TGCGCCAGCAGTTCGGATAACCTCTACGAGCAGTACTTC
-,TRBJ2-6,-,TRBV5-1,CASSLGGSGANVLTF,TGCGCCAGCAGCTTAGGGGGCTCTGGGGCCAACGTCCTGACTTTC
few,TRBJ2-1,-,TRBV12-5,CASGLFVGGNEQFF,TGTGCTAGTGGTTTGTTTGTTGGAGGGAATGAGCAGTTCTTC
-,TRBJ2-7,-,TRBV11-2,CASSLEVYQTHEQYF,TGTGCCAGCAGCTTAGAGGTTTACCAGACTCACGAGCAGTACTTC
-,TRBJ1-2,-,TRBV7-2,CASSLGENYGYTF,TGTGCCAGCAGCTTGGGGGAGAACTATGGCTACACCTTC
-,TRBJ2-1,TRBD2,TRBV19,CASSIAAGGGEQFF,TGTGCCAGTAGTATAGCAGCGGGGGGTGGTGAGCAGTTCTTC
-,TRBJ1-6,-,TRBV14,CASSQTLNSPLHF,TGTGCCAGCAGCCAAACGCTAAATTCACCCCTCCACTTT
-,TRBJ1-2,-,TRBV5-1,CASSEQGNGYTF,TGCGCCAGCAGCGAACAGGGAAATGGCTACACCTTC
-,TRBJ2-7,TRBD2,TRBV6-6,CASSSLERGATYEQYF,TGTGCCAGCAGTTCCCTGGAGCGGGGGGCCACCTACGAGCAGTACTTC
once,TRBJ2-1,-,TRBV7-2,CASSWQRGEQFF,TGTGCCAGCAGCTGGCAGCGCGGCGAGCAGTTCTTC